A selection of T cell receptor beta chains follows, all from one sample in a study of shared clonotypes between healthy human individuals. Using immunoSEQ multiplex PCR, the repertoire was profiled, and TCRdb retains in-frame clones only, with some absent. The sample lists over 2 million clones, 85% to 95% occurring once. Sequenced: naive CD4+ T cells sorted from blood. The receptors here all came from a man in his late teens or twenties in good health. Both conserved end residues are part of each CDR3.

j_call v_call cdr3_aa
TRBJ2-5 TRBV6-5 CASSARPQETQYF
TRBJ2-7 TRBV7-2 CASSLNGGGARSYEQYF
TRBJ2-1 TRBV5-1 CASSLVPSGGASYNEQFF
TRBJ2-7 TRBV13 CASRARSEQYF
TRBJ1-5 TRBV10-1 CASSTGDGSNQPQHF
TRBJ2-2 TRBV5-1 CASSPRGRLNTGELFF
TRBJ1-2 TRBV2 CASSALGPNYGYTF
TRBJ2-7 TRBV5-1 CASRPGFGPGYEQYF
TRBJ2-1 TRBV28 CASWGEGPGRAAQFF
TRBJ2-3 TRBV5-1 CASSPGFHTDTQYF
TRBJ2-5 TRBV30 CAWSRQHRGATQYF
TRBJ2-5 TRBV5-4 CASSPTSGSGETQYF
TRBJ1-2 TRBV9 CASSQILGSGYTF
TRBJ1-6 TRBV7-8 CASSLGTSSYNSPLHF
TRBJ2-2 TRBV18 CASSPPGGVNTGELFF
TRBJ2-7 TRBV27 CASSYYRGARDEQYF
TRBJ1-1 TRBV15 CATSRDDWGGQENTEAFF
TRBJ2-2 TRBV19 CASSPSRLAGGTGELFF
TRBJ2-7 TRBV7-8 CASLPTGESGSYEQYF
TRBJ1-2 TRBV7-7 CASSFVVLYGYTF
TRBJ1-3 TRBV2 CASTEGMRDSGNTIYF
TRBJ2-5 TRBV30 CAWSPPGGTQYF
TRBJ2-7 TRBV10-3 CAISASGVSYEQYF
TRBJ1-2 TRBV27 CASRPPTGGYTF
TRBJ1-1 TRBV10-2 CASSDAGTGVMNTEAFF
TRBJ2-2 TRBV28 CASSSSSGAYTGELFF
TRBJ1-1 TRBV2 CAVNGQLNTEAFF